This T cell receptor (beta chain) came from a study of T cells in localized non-small cell lung cancer. Broader study findings: Only one tumor region was sequenced, so heterogeneity remains possible.

Worth noting for this clone: Its matching antigen is unknown.

The method was immunoSEQ multiplex PCR; TCRdb's version includes in-frame clones alone and lacks a portion of them. The sample holds approximately 4,600 clones, around a third seen once. V was clipped by 6 bases and J by 3 bases; unmatched bases: 3. Per the germline V gene, CDR1 is SQVTM and CDR2 is ANQGSEA. CDR3 size: 13 residues. Sample: lung tumor tissue, taken before any cancer treatment. The source of this sequence is a man aged 40 to 70 with stage II squamous cell lung carcinoma. This chain joins TRBV29-1 and TRBJ2-3; 10 bases match TRBD2. The CDR3 here is CSVRAGGTDTQYF. The CDR3 DNA sequence: TGCAGCGTACGAGCGGGAGGGACAGATACGCAGTATTTT.